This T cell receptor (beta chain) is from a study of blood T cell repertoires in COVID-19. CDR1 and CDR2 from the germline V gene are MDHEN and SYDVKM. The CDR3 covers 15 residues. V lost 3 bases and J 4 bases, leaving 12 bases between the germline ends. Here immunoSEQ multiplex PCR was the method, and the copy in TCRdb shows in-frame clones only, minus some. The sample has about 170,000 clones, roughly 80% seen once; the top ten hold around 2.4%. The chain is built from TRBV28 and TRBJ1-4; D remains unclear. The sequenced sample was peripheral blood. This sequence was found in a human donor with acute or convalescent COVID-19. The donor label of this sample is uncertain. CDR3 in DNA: TGTGCCAGCAGTTTGCCGAACAAGAATAATGAAAAACTGTTTTTT. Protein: CASSLPNKNNEKLFF.